This passage covers 8 T cell receptor beta chains from one sample sequenced in a study of blood T cells in healthy people across ages. A second PCR, run for roughly 7 to 12 cycles, used a sample-barcoded 5' primer plus a J-beta primer mix. TCRdb used MiXCR to reprocess the 5' RACE reads, holding one entry per CDR3 protein. The data hold 800,000 to 950,000 distinct CDR3 sequences, with under 50% observed a single time. The sample was blood. Receptors were obtained from a man aged 25 to 40 in good health.

The chain recombines TRBV29-1 with TRBJ2-5; D tentatively reads TRBD1 or TRBD2 (5 bases each). The CDR3 extends over 14 amino acids. Per the germline V gene, CDR1 is SQVTM and CDR2 is ANQGSEA. DNA for the CDR3: TGCAGGGTGATCCGGGACGGTCAACAAGAGACCCAGTACTTC. Translation gives CRVIRDGQQETQYF.

CDR3: CAWSADTGYTEAFF. The CDR3, as DNA: TGTGCCTGGAGTGCCGATACAGGGTACACTGAAGCTTTCTTT. The V gene is TRBV30, the J gene TRBJ1-1; D possibly corresponds to TRBD1 (6 bases). The CDR3 sequence is 14 residues long. V was trimmed by 1 base and J by 3 bases, leaving 12 bases between them. CDR1 is GTSNPN, CDR2 SVGIG, per germline (reference sequence).

The table lists this clonotype with a few counts. The chain employs TRBV4-2 and TRBJ1-3; D may be TRBD1 (5 bases). The CDR3 is made up of 17 amino acids. V lost 0 bases to trimming and J lost 1 base, with 13 bases between them. Germline CDR1 LGHNA, CDR2 YNFKEQ. In DNA form, the CDR3 reads TGTGCCAGCAGCCAAGATCCGGGGGGAAGTTCTGGAAACACCATATATTTT. Protein product: CASSQDPGGSSGNTIYF.

This chain uses TRBV2 with TRBJ2-4; D is unresolved. CDR3 length: 12 residues. The ends were cut back, 6 bases at V and 13 bases at J, with 16 bases in the middle. In germline, CDR1 is SNHLY, CDR2 FYNNEI. The CDR3 coding sequence is TGTGCCAGCAGGCCGGATGTGGGTGAGCAGTACTTC. Its translation: CASRPDVGEQYF.

In DNA, the CDR3 is TGTGCCAGCAGCCTCAACGCGGGGCGGTCAGGTGAGCAGTTCTTC. Translating gives CASSLNAGRSGEQFF. This rearrangement joins TRBV3-1 to TRBJ2-1, with D maybe TRBD2 (6 bases). Trimming removed 4 bases from V and 9 bases from J, with 19 bases in between. Germline CDR1 LGHDT, CDR2 YNNKEL (reference sequence). This CDR3 is 15 amino acids long.

The chain couples TRBV3-1 to TRBJ1-6; D unclear. The CDR3 runs 14 residues. Germline CDR1 LGHDT, CDR2 YNNKEL (reference sequence). The germline V and J ends were trimmed by 1 base and 9 bases, with 10 bases remaining between them. CDR3 sequence (DNA): TGTGCCAGCAGCCAAGCGGGGTTTACTTCACCCCTCCACTTT. This encodes CASSQAGFTSPLHF.

The chain joins TRBV10-2 to TRBJ2-2; TRBD1 matches at 7 bases. Germline-derived CDR1 and CDR2 are WSHSY and SAAADI. J lost 5 bases, V lost 0 bases, and 9 bases had no gene match. The CDR3 is 17 amino acids. DNA for the CDR3: TGCGCCAGCAGTGAGTCCCTCGACAGGGTAAAAACCGGGGAGCTGTTTTTT. Protein sequence: CASSESLDRVKTGELFF.

This clonotype showed up just a few times. V usage is TRBV7-3 and J usage is TRBJ1-2, with D possibly being TRBD1 (5 bases). Trimming left V 2 bases short and J 4 bases short, with 14 bases between. The germline CDR1 and CDR2 sequences are SGHTA and FQGTGA. The CDR3 totals 15 residues. CDR3 region: CASSLGGGEGYGYTF. The CDR3, as DNA: TGTGCCAGCAGCTTAGGCGGGGGAGAGGGCTATGGCTACACCTTC.